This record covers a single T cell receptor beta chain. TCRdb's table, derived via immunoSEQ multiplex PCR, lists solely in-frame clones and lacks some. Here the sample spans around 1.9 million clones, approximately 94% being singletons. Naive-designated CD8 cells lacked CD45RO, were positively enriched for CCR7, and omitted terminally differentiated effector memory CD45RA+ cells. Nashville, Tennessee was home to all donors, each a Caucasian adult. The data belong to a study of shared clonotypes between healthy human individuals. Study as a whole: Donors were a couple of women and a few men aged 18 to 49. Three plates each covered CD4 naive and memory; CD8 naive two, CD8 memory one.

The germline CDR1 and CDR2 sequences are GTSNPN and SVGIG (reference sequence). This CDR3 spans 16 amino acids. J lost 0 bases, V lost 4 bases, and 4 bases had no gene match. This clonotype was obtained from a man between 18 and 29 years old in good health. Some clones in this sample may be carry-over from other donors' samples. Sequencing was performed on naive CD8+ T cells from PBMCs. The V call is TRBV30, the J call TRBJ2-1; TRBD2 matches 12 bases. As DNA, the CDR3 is TGTGCCTGGACCGGACTAGCGGGGACCTCCTACAATGAGCAGTTCTTC. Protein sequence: CAWTGLAGTSYNEQFF.